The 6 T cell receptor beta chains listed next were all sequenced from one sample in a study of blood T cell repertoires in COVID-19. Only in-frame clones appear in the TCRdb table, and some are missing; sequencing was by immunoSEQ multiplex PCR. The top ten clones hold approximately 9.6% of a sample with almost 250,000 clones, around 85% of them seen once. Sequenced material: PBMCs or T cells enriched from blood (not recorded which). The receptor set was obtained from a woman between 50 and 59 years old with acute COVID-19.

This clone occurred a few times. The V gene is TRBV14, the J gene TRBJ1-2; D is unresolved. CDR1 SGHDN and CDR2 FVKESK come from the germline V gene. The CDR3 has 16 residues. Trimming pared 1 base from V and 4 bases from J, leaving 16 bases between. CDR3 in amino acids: CASSQGGKGGGYGYTF. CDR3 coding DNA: TGTGCCAGCAGCCAAGGCGGAAAGGGAGGCGGCTATGGCTACACCTTC.

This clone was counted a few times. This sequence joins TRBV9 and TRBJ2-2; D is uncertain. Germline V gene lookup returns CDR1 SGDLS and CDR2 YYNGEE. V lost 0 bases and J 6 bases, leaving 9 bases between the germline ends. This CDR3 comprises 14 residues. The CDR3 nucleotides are TGTGCCAGCAGCGTAGAATCAATCCCCGGGGAGCTGTTTTTT. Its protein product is CASSVESIPGELFF.

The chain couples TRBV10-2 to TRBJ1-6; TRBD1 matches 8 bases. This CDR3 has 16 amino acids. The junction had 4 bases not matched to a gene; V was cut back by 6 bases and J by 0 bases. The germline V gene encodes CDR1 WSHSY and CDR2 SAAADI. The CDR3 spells CASRRTGSSYNSPLHF. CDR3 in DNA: TGCGCCAGCAGACGGACAGGGAGCTCCTATAATTCACCCCTCCACTTT.

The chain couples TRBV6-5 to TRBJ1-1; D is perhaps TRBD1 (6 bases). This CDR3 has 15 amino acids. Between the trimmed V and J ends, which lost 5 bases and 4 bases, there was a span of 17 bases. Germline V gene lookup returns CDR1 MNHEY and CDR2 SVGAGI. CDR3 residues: CASSRAPGEGTEAFF. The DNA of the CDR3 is TGTGCCAGCAGTCGAGCCCCAGGGGAGGGCACTGAAGCTTTCTTT.

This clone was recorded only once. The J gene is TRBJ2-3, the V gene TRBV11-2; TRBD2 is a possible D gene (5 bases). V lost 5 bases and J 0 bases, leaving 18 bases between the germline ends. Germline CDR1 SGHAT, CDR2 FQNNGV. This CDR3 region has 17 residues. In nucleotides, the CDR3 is TGTGCCAGCAGCCTCAGAGGGTCGAGTTCGAGCACAGATACGCAGTATTTT. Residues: CASSLRGSSSSTDTQYF.

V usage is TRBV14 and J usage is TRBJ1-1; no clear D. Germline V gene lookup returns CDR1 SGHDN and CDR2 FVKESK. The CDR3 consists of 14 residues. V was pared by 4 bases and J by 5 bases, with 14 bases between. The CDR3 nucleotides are TGTGCCAGCAGCCTGACTTTACCGGGAACTGAAGCTTTCTTT. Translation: CASSLTLPGTEAFF.